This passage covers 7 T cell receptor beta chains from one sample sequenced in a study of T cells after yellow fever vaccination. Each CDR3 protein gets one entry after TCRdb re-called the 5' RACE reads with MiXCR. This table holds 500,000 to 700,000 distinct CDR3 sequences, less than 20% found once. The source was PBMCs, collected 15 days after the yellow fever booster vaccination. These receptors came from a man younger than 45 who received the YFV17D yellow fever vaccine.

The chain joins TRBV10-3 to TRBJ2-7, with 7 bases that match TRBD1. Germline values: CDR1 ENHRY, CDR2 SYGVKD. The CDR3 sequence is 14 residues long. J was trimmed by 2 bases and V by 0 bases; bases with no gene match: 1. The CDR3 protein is CAISESGGTYEQYF. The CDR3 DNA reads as TGTGCCATCAGTGAGTCAGGGGGCACCTACGAGCAGTACTTC.

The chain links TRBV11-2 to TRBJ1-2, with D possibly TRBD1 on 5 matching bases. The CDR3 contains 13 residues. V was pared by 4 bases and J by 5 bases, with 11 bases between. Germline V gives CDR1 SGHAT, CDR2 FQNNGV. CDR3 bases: TGTGCCAGCAGCTCGACAGCGAGATATGGCTACACCTTC. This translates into CASSSTARYGYTF.

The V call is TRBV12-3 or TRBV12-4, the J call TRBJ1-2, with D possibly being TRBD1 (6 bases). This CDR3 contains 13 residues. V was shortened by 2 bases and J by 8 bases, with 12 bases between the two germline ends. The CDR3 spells CASSLWGRDGYTF. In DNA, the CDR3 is TGTGCCAGCAGTTTATGGGGGCGGGACGGCTACACCTTC.

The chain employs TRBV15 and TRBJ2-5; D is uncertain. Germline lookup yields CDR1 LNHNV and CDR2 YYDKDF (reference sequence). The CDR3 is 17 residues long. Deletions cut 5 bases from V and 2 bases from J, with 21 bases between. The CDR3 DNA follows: TGTGCCACCAGCTCCATCGATGTTTTTAGTTGGCAAGAGACCCAGTACTTC. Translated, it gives CATSSIDVFSWQETQYF. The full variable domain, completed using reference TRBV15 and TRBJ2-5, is DAMVIQNPRYQVTQFGKPVTLSCSQTLNHNVMYWYQQKSSQAPKLLFHYYDKDFNNEADTPDNFQSRRPNTSFCFLDIRSPGLGDTAMYLCATSSIDVFSWQETQYFGPGTRLLVL.

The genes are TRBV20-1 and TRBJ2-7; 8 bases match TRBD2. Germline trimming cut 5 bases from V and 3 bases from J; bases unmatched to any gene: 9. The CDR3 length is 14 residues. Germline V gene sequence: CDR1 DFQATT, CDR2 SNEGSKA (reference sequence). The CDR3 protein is CSALTSAQGYEQYF. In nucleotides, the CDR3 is TGCAGTGCTTTGACTAGCGCCCAAGGCTACGAGCAGTACTTC.

CDR3 amino acids: CASSYSGSVSGHQPQHF. The CDR3 nucleotides read TGTGCCAGCAGTTACTCGGGTTCTGTCAGTGGGCATCAGCCCCAGCATTTT. The chain has TRBV6-5 and TRBJ1-5; no clear D gene. Trimming removed 0 bases from V and 5 bases from J, with 17 bases in between. The CDR3 consists of 17 residues. From germline, CDR1 is MNHEY and CDR2 SVGAGI.

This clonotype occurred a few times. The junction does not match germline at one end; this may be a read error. CDR3: CASSSGTSYLF. The CDR3 DNA reads TGTGCCAGCAGCTCCGGGACTAGCTATCTTTTC. The chain combines TRBV12-3 or TRBV12-4 with TRBJ2-1, with TRBD2 matching 9 bases. The CDR3 runs to 11 residues.